The rows below give T cell receptor beta chains drawn from one sample of a study of shared clonotypes between healthy human individuals. Data came from immunoSEQ multiplex PCR; TCRdb stores just in-frame clones and leaves some out. The sample includes more than 2 million clones, 80% to 95% seen only once; the top ten take over 1.5%. The material sequenced was naive CD8+ T cells from PBMCs. The receptors originated from a man between 18 and 35 years old in good health. Some clones in this sample may be carry-over from other donors' samples. CDR3s include the opening cysteine and the closing phenylalanine or tryptophan. D genes are given only for firm matches. Size values are once, few and many counts, or a class for expanded clones, and some rows have none.

TRBJ2-7 TRBD1 once TRBV30 TGTGCCTGGAGTTTCCCTCCCCAACAGGGGAGATGGGACGAGCAGTACTTC CAWSFPPQQGRWDEQYF
TRBJ2-1 TRBD2 . TRBV4-1 TGCGCCAGCAGCCATCTTAGCGGGAGGGAGCAGTTCTTC CASSHLSGREQFF
TRBJ1-2 TRBD1 . TRBV25-1 TGTGCCAGCAGTGGGACAGGGGGCGCAGGGGATGGCTACACCTTC CASSGTGGAGDGYTF
TRBJ1-5 . . TRBV21-1 TGTGCCCGTTGGGGTCGGTTAATAGCGTATAGCAATCAGCCCCAGCATTTT CARWGRLIAYSNQPQHF
TRBJ1-5 . . TRBV6-6 TGTGCCAGCAGTAAGACCGGGACGAATAGCAATCAGCCCCAGCATTTT CASSKTGTNSNQPQHF
TRBJ1-1 . once TRBV5-6 TGTGCCAGCAGCTTGGACCCCAGATTGAACACTGAAGCTTTCTTT CASSLDPRLNTEAFF
TRBJ2-6 TRBD2 once TRBV9 TGTGCCAGCAGCGTAGCTAGTCCTAGCGGAGCCCTAGTTGGGGGGGCCAACGTCCTGACTTTC CASSVASPSGALVGGANVLTF
TRBJ2-1 TRBD1 . TRBV4-3 TGCGCCAGCAGCCAAGGGACAGGGGGCTTCTACAATGAGCAGTTCTTC CASSQGTGGFYNEQFF
TRBJ1-2 . . TRBV7-9 TGTGCCAGCAGCTCCCAGATAGTAGCCGCCCAAAGCTATGGCTACACCTTC CASSSQIVAAQSYGYTF
TRBJ2-7 . . TRBV5-1 TGCGCCAGCAGCTTGTTGACAGCCTACGAGCAGTACTTC CASSLLTAYEQYF
TRBJ2-5 . . TRBV5-4 TGTGCCAGCAGCTCGCGAGGGGTAGCGACACAAGAGACCCAGTACTTC CASSSRGVATQETQYF
TRBJ1-2 TRBD1 . TRBV7-9 TGTGCCAGCAGCCGACAGGGATCGTGGGACTATGGCTACACCTTC CASSRQGSWDYGYTF
TRBJ2-4 . once TRBV7-9 TGTGCCAGCAGCTTTGGCACGGCAAGCGTTCAGTACTTC CASSFGTASVQYF
TRBJ1-1 TRBD1 . TRBV10-3 TGTGCCATCAGTGAGATGACAGGGGTGAACACTGAAGCTTTCTTT CAISEMTGVNTEAFF
TRBJ2-3 . . TRBV28 TGTGCCAGCGGAAACGTTGGCCGTAGTGGCGTGGGGTATTTT CASGNVGRSGVGYF
TRBJ2-1 . . TRBV5-1 TGCGCCAGCAGATTAACCCTATTGGTTGAGCAGTTCTTC CASRLTLLVEQFF
TRBJ2-7 TRBD1 . TRBV11-2 TGTGCCAGCAGCTTAAGCAGGGGGCGGTACGAGCAGTACTTC CASSLSRGRYEQYF
TRBJ2-7 TRBD2 . TRBV15 TGTGCCACCCGCCGGGGCGCGGGAGAAACCTACGAGCAGTACTTC CATRRGAGETYEQYF
TRBJ2-3 . . TRBV19 TGTGCCAGTAGTACCGACGGGACGCAGTATTTT CASSTDGTQYF
TRBJ1-1 . . TRBV19 TGTGCCAGTAGTGCCCCCAGAGAGGGGCAGATTGAAGCTTTCTTT CASSAPREGQIEAFF
TRBJ2-7 . . TRBV27 TGTGCCAGCAGCTTCCTCAGGGGCTCCTACGAGCAGTACTTC CASSFLRGSYEQYF
TRBJ2-7 TRBD1 . TRBV10-3 TGTGCCATCAAATCGGGACAGTCCTACGAGCAGTACTTC CAIKSGQSYEQYF
TRBJ1-4 . few TRBV20-1 TGCAGTGCTAGGCATAATGAAAAACTGTTTTTT CSARHNEKLFF
TRBJ1-5 . . TRBV6-5 TGTGCCAGCAGTTTGTGGCAGGATCGCAATCAGCCCCAGCATTTT CASSLWQDRNQPQHF
TRBJ1-1 TRBD1 . TRBV11-1 TGTGCCAGCAGCCCAGGCAGGGGGACGAACACTGAAGCTTTCTTT CASSPGRGTNTEAFF
TRBJ2-1 . . TRBV10-3 TGTGCCATCAGTGAGTCGACGGGGCTAGCAGTACAAGAGCAGTTCTTC CAISESTGLAVQEQFF
TRBJ1-1 . . TRBV6-5 TGTGCCAGCAGTTACACTGCTTCCCCCACTGAAGCTTTCTTT CASSYTASPTEAFF
TRBJ1-1 TRBD1 . TRBV7-2 TGTGCCAGCAGCCTAGGGACAGGGAACACTGAAGCTTTCTTT CASSLGTGNTEAFF
TRBJ1-1 . . TRBV7-9 TGTGCCAGCAGCTTAGCACGATCGAACACTGAAGCTTTCTTT CASSLARSNTEAFF